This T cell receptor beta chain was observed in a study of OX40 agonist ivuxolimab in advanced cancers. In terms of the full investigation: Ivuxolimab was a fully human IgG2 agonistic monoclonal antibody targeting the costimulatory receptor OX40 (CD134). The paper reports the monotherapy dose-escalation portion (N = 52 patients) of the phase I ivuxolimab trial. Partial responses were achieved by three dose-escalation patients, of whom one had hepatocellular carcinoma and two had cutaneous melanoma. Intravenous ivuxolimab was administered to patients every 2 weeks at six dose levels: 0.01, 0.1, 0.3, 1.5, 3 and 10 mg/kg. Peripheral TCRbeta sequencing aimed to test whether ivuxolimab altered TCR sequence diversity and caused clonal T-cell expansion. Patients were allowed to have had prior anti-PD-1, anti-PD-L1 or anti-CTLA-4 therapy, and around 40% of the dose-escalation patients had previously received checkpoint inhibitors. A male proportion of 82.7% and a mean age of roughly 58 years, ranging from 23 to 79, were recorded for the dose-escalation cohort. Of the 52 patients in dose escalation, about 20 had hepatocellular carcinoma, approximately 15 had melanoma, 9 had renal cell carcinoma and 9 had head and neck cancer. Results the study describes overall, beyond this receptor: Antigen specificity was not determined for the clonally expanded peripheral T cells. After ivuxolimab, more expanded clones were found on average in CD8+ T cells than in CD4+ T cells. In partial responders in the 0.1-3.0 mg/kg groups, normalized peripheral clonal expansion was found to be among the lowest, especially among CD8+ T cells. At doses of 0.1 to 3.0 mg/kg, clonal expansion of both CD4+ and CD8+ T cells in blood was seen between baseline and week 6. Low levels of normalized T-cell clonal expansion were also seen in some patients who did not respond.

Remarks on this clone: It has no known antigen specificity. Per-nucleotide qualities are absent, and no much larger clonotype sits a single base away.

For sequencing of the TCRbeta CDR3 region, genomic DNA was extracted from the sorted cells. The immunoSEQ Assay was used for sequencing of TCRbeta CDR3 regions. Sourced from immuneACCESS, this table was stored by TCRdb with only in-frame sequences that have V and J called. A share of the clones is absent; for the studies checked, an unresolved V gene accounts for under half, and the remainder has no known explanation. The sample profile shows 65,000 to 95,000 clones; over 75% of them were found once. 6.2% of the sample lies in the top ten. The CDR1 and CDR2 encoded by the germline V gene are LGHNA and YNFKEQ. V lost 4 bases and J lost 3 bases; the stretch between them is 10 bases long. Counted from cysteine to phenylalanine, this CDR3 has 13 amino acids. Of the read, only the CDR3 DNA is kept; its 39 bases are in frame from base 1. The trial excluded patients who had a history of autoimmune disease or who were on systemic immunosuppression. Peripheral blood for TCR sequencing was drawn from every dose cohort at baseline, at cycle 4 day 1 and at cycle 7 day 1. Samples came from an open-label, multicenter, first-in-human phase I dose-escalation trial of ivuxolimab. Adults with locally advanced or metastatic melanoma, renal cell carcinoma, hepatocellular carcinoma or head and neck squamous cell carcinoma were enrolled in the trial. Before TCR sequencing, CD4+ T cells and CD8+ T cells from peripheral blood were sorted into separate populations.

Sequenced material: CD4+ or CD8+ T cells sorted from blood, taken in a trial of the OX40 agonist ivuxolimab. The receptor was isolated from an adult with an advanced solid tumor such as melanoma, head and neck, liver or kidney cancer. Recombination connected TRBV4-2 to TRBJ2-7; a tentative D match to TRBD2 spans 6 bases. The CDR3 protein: CASSRGGNYEQYF. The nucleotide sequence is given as TGTGCCAGCAGCCGAGGAGGGAACTACGAGCAGTACTTC.